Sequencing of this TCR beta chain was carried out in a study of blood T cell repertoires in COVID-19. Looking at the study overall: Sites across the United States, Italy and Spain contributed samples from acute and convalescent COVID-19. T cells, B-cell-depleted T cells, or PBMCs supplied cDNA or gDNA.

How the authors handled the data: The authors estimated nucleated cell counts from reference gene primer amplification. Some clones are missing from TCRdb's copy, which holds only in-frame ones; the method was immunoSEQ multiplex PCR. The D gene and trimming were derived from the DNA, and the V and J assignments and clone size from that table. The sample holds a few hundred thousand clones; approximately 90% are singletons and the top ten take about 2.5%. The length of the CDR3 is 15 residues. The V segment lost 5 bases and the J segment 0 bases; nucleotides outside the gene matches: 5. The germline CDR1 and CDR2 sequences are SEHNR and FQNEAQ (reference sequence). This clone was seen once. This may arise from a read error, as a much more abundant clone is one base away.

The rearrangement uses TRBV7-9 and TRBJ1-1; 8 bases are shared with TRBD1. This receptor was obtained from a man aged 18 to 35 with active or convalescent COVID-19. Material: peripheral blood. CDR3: CASSPRQGMNTEAFF. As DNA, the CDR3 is TGTGCCAGCAGCCCTCGACAGGGGATGAACACTGAAGCTTTCTTT.